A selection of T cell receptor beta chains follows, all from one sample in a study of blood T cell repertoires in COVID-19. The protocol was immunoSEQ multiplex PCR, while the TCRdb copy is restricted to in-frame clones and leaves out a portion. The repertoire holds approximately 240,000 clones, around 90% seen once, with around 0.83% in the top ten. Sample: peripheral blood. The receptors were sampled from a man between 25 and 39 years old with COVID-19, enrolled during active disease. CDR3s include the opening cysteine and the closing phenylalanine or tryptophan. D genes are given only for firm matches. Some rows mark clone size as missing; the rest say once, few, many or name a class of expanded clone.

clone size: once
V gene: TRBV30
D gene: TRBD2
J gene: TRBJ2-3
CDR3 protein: CAWSGASSGTSGGTSTDTQYF
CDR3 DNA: TGTGCCTGGAGTGGGGCGTCATCCGGGACTAGCGGGGGGACTAGCACAGATACGCAGTATTTT

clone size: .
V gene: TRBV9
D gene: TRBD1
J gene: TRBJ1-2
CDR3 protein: CASSVDPGGENYGYTF
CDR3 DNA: TGTGCCAGCAGCGTAGACCCAGGGGGTGAGAACTATGGCTACACCTTC

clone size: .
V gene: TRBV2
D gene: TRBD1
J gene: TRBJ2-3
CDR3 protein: CASKKNPGQGSTDTQYF
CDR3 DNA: TGTGCCAGCAAGAAGAACCCGGGACAGGGGAGCACAGATACGCAGTATTTT

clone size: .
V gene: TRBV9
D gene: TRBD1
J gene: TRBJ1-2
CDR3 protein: CASSVGTGNYGYTF
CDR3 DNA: TGTGCCAGCAGCGTAGGGACAGGGAACTATGGCTACACCTTC

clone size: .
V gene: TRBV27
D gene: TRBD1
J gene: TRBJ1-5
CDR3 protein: CASSYGQGSQPQHF
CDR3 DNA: TGTGCCAGCAGTTACGGACAGGGGAGTCAGCCCCAGCATTTT

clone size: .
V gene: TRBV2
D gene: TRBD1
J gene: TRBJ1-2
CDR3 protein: CASRDREFGYGYTF
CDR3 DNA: TGTGCCAGCAGGGACAGGGAGTTCGGCTATGGCTACACCTTC

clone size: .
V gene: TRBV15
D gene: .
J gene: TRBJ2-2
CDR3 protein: CATSRPGQNTGELFF
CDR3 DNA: TGTGCCACCAGCAGGCCGGGACAAAACACCGGGGAGCTGTTTTTT

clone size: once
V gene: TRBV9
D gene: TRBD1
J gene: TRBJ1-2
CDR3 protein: CASSVGTGGNYGYTF
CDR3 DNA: TGTGCCAGCAGCGTTGGGACAGGGGGCAACTATGGCTACACCTTC

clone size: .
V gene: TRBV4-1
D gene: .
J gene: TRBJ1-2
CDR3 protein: CASSQPATGVGYTF
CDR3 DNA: TGCGCCAGCAGCCAACCAGCGACAGGTGTAGGCTACACCTTC

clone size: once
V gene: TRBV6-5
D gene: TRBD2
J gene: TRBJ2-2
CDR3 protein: CASRSLAGDTGELFF
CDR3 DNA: TGTGCCAGCAGGTCCCTAGCGGGGGACACCGGGGAGCTGTTTTTT

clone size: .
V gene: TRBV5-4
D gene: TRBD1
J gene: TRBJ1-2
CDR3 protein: CASSNPGQGEAAGYTF
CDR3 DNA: TGTGCCAGCAGCAATCCGGGACAGGGAGAGGCGGCTGGCTACACCTTC

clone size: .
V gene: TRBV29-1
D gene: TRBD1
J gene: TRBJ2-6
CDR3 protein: CSVRQGQNSGANVLTF
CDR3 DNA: TGCAGCGTTCGACAGGGACAAAACTCTGGGGCCAACGTCCTGACTTTC

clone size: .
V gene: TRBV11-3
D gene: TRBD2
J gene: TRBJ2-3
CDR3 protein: CASSPRGVPTDTQYF
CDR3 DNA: TGTGCCAGCAGCCCCCGGGGGGTCCCCACAGATACGCAGTATTTT

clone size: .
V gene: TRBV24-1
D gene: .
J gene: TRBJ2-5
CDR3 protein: CATSDAIHRASQETQYF
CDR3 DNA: TGTGCCACCAGTGACGCTATACACAGGGCGTCCCAAGAGACCCAGTACTTC

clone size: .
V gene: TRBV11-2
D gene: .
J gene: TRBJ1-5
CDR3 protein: CASSLGGGLGNQPQHF
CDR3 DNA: TGTGCCAGCAGCTTAGGGGGGGGCCTAGGCAATCAGCCCCAGCATTTT

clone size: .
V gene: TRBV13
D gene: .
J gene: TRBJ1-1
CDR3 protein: CASSLRGGTEAFF
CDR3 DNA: TGTGCCAGCAGCTTACGGGGAGGCACTGAAGCTTTCTTT

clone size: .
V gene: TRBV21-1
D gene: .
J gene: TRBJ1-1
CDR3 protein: CASSKWDRRNTEAFF
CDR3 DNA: TGTGCCAGCAGCAAATGGGACAGGCGCAACACTGAAGCTTTCTTT

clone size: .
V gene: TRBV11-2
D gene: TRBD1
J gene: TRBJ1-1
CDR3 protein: CASSLNRDRGEAFF
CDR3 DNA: TGTGCCAGCAGCTTAAACCGGGACAGGGGGGAAGCTTTCTTT

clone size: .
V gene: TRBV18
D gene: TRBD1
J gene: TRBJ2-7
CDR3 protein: CASSLGTGGFEQYF
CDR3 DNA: TGTGCCAGCTCACTAGGGACAGGGGGCTTCGAGCAGTACTTC

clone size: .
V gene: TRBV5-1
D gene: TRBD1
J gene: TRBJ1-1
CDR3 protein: CASSGSDRVYTEAFF
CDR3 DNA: TGCGCCAGCAGCGGCAGTGACAGGGTATATACTGAAGCTTTCTTT

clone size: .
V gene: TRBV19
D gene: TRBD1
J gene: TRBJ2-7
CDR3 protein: CASSPGTAYEQYF
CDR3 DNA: TGTGCCAGTAGTCCCGGGACAGCCTATGAGCAGTACTTC

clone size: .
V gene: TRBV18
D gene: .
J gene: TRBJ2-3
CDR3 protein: CASSPLEGDTDTQYF
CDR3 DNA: TGTGCCAGCTCACCGTTAGAGGGGGACACAGATACGCAGTATTTT

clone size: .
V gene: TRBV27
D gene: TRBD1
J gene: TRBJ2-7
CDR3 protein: CASSWPGQRFHEQYF
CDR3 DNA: TGTGCCAGCAGTTGGCCGGGACAGAGATTTCACGAGCAGTACTTC

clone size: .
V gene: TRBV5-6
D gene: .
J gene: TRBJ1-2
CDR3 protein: CASSDSQAFGYTF
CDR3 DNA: TGTGCCAGCAGCGACTCTCAAGCGTTTGGCTACACCTTC

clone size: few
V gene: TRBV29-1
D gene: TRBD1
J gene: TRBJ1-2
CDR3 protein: CSAQGANYGYTF
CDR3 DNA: TGCAGCGCGCAGGGGGCCAACTATGGCTACACCTTC

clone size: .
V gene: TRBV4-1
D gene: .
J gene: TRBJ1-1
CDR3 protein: CASSPSGRTEAFF
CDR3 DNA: TGCGCCAGCAGCCCCTCAGGGAGGACTGAAGCTTTCTTT

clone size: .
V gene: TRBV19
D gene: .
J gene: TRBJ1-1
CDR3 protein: CASSVPRGGLRTEAFF
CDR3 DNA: TGTGCCAGTAGTGTCCCCCGGGGGGGGCTGAGGACTGAAGCTTTCTTT

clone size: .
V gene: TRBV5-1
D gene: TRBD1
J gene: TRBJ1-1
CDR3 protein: CASSFDQGASWAFF
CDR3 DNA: TGCGCCAGCAGCTTCGACCAGGGGGCTTCGTGGGCTTTCTTT

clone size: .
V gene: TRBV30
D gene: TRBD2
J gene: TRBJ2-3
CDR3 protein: CAWSVGGGSTQYF
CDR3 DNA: TGTGCCTGGAGTGTCGGGGGGGGTAGTACGCAGTATTTT

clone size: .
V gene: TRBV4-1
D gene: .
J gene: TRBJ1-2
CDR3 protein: CASSPGLDYGYTF
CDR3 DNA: TGCGCCAGCAGCCCAGGGTTAGACTATGGCTACACCTTC

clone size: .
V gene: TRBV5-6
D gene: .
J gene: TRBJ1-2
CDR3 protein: CASTRGGVRSTYGYTF
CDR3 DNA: TGTGCCAGCACCCGGGGAGGGGTCAGATCAACCTATGGCTACACCTTC

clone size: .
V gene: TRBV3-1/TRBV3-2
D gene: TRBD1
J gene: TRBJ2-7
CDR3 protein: CASSLTGSEQYF
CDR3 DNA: TGTGCCAGCAGCCTGACAGGGAGCGAGCAGTACTTC

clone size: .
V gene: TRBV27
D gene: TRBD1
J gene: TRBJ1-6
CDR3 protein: CASSLSTGATPLHF
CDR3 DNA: TGTGCCAGCAGTTTATCCACAGGGGCGACACCCCTCCACTTT

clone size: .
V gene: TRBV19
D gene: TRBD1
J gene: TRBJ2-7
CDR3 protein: CASSPGQGTLNEQYF
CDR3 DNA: TGTGCCAGTAGTCCGGGACAGGGGACCCTCAACGAGCAGTACTTC

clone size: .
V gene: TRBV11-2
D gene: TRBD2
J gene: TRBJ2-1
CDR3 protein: CASSQAGGKQFF
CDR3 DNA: TGTGCCAGCAGCCAAGCGGGGGGAAAGCAGTTCTTC

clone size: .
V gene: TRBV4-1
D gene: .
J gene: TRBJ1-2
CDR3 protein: CASSQEPRPQGGYTF
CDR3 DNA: TGCGCCAGCAGCCAAGAACCCCGCCCACAGGGAGGCTACACCTTC

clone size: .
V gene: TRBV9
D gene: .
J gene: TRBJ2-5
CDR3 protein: CASSVASETQYF
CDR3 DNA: TGTGCCAGCAGCGTGGCTTCCGAGACCCAGTACTTC

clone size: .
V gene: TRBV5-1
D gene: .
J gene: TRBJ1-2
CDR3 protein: CASSLSQVNYGYTF
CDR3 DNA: TGCGCCAGCAGCTTGAGCCAAGTAAACTATGGCTACACCTTC

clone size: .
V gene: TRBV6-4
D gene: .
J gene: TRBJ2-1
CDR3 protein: CASSEEAGASYNEQFF
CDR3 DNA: TGTGCCAGCAGTGAGGAGGCAGGGGCGTCCTACAATGAGCAGTTCTTC

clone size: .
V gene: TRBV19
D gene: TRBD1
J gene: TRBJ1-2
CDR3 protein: CASTEQGGQGYGYTF
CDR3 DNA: TGTGCCAGTACCGAGCAGGGTGGACAGGGCTATGGCTACACCTTC

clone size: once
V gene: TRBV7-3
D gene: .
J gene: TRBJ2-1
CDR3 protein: CASSLASNNEQFF
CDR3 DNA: TGTGCCAGCAGCTTAGCGTCAAACAATGAGCAGTTCTTC

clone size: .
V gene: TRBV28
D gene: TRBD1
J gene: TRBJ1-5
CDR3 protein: CASVANRGSNQPQHF
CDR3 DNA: TGTGCCAGCGTAGCCAACAGGGGAAGCAATCAGCCCCAGCATTTT

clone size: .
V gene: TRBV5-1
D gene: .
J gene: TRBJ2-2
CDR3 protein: CASSPVQGGTGELFF
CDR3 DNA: TGCGCCAGCAGCCCCGTTCAGGGGGGCACCGGGGAGCTGTTTTTT

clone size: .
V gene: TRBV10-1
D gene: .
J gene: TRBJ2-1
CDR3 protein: CASSESGPNEQFF
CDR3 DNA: TGCGCCAGCAGTGAGTCGGGCCCAAATGAGCAGTTCTTC

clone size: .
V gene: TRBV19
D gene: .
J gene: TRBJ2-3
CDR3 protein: CASSIRTGGTDTQYF
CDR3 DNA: TGTGCCAGTAGTATCAGGACAGGAGGGACAGATACGCAGTATTTT

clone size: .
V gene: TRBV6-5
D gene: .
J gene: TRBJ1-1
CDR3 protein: CASSYLGDEAFF
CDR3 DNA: TGTGCCAGCAGTTACCTAGGAGATGAAGCTTTCTTT

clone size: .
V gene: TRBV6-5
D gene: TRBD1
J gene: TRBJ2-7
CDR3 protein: CASTTDRGLYEQYF
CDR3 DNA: TGTGCCAGCACCACGGACAGGGGGCTTTACGAGCAGTACTTC

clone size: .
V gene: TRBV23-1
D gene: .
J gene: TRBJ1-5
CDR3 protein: CASSQSGQGRGQPQHF
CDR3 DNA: TGCGCCAGCAGTCAAAGTGGCCAGGGAAGGGGTCAGCCCCAGCATTTT

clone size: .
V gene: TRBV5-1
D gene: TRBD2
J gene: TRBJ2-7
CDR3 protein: CASSLRPTDAGLAGENEQYF
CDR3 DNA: TGCGCCAGCAGCTTAAGACCCACTGACGCGGGACTAGCGGGGGAGAACGAGCAGTACTTC

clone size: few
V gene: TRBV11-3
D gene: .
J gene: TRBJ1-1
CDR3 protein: CASSRGAGTEAFF
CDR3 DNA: TGTGCCAGCAGCCGGGGGGCGGGCACTGAAGCTTTCTTT

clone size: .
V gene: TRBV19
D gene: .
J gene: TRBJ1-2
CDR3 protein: CASSPPTDNYGYTF
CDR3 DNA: TGTGCCAGTAGTCCTCCTACAGATAACTATGGCTACACCTTC

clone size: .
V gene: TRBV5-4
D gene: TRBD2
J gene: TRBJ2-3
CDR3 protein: CASSLDGGGDTQYF
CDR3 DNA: TGTGCCAGCAGCTTGGACGGGGGGGGAGATACGCAGTATTTT

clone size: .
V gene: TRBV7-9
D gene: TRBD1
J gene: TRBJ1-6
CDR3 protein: CASRPSSSGTGYSPLHF
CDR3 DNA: TGTGCCAGCAGGCCATCCTCGTCCGGGACAGGGTACTCACCCCTCCACTTT

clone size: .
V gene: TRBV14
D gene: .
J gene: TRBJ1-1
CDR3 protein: CASSPTSGAVTEAFF
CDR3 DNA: TGTGCCAGCAGCCCGACAAGTGGGGCGGTCACTGAAGCTTTCTTT

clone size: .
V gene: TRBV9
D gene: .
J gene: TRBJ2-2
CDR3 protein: CASSVLGEAGELFF
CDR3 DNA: TGTGCCAGCAGCGTTTTAGGGGAAGCCGGGGAGCTGTTTTTT

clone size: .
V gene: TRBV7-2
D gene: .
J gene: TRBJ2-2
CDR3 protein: CASSLDLPGNTGELFF
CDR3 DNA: TGTGCCAGCAGCTTAGATCTCCCCGGGAACACCGGGGAGCTGTTTTTT

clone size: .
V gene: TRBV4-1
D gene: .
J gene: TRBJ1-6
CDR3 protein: CASSQAWFRGLSPLHF
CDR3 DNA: TGCGCCAGCAGCCAGGCCTGGTTCAGGGGCCTCTCACCCCTCCACTTT

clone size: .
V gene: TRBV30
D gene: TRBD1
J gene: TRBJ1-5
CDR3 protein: CAWRGDSGQPQHF
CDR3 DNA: TGTGCCTGGAGAGGGGACAGTGGTCAGCCCCAGCATTTT